The rows below give T cell receptor beta chains drawn from one sample of a study of blood T cell repertoires in COVID-19. Produced via immunoSEQ multiplex PCR; TCRdb's table is partial and in-frame only. The table includes about 47,000 clones, roughly 89% detected once. Material: peripheral blood. Receptor source: an elderly man with active or convalescent COVID-19. CDR3s include the opening cysteine and the closing phenylalanine or tryptophan. Fields, in order: D gene, V gene, clone size, J gene, CDR3 DNA, CDR3 protein. The D gene is left open where the match is weak. Clone size is given for some rows only: seen once, a few or many times, or a class if the clone is expanded.

-	TRBV4-3	-	TRBJ2-7	TGCGCCAGCAGCCAAGACCGAGGTAGCGCCTACGAGCAGTACTTC	CASSQDRGSAYEQYF
TRBD1	TRBV30	-	TRBJ1-4	TGTGCCTGGGGGACCGGGACAGTCGGTGAAAAACTGTTTTTT	CAWGTGTVGEKLFF
-	TRBV23-1	-	TRBJ2-7	TGCGCCAGCAGTCTGGGCCGACCGAACGGTTACGAGCAGTACTTC	CASSLGRPNGYEQYF
TRBD2	TRBV5-4	-	TRBJ2-2	TGTGCCAGCAGCCCTGGGGGCGGGAGGCTTAACACCGGGGAGCTGTTTTTT	CASSPGGGRLNTGELFF
TRBD2	TRBV4-3	-	TRBJ2-3	TGCGCCAGCAGCTATCGCGGCGAGACTAGCGGAATAATCGCTAGCACAGATACGCAGTATTTT	CASSYRGETSGIIASTDTQYF
TRBD1	TRBV3-1/TRBV3-2	-	TRBJ1-4	TGTGCCAGCAGCCATTTCGGAAGGGGGCCAACTAATGAAAAACTGTTTTTT	CASSHFGRGPTNEKLFF
-	TRBV7-2	-	TRBJ2-1	TGTGCCAGCAGCCTCTGGTCGGTCAATGAGCAGTTCTTC	CASSLWSVNEQFF
-	TRBV4-1	-	TRBJ1-3	TGCGCCAGCAGCCATCCGGTAGGGGGGGGCCCCGGAAACACCATATATTTT	CASSHPVGGGPGNTIYF
TRBD2	TRBV5-4	-	TRBJ2-1	TGTGCCAGCAGCCCAGGGACTAGCGGCTCCTACAATGAGCAGTTCTTC	CASSPGTSGSYNEQFF
TRBD2	TRBV18	-	TRBJ2-3	TGTGCCAGCTCACTGGGACTAGCGGGAGGTCGCACAGATACGCAGTATTTT	CASSLGLAGGRTDTQYF
TRBD2	TRBV30	-	TRBJ2-1	TGTGCCTGGAAAGCGGGACTCTCCTACAATGAGCAGTTCTTC	CAWKAGLSYNEQFF
TRBD2	TRBV2	-	TRBJ2-2	TGTGCCAGCAGGAGACTAGCGGGGGGGACCACCGGGGAGCTGTTTTTT	CASRRLAGGTTGELFF
-	TRBV19	-	TRBJ1-4	TGTGCCAGTCGGACAGCAACTAATGAAAAACTGTTTTTT	CASRTATNEKLFF
-	TRBV15	few	TRBJ1-2	TGTGCCACCAGCAGAGGACACTGGTATCTGGAACAGTCCCTTAACTATGGCTACACCTTC	CATSRGHWYLEQSLNYGYTF